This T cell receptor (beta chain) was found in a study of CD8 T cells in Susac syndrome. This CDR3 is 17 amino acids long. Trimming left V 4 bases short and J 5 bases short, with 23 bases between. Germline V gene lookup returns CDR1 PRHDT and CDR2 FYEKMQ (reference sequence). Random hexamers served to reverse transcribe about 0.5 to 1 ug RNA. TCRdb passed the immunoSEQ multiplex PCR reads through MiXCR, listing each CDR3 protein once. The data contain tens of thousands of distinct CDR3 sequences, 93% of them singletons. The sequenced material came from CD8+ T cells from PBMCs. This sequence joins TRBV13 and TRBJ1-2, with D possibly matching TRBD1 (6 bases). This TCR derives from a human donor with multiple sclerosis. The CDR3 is CASSYAGAATVLYGYTF. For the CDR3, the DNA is TGTGCCAGCAGCTATGCGGGGGCCGCGACCGTCCTATATGGCTACACCTTC.